This TCR beta chain was sequenced in a study of blood T cell repertoires in COVID-19 (dated by TCRdb to 2018 to 2020). About the study as a whole: Samples covering the acute and convalescent phases of COVID-19 were provided by collaborators in the United States, Italy and Spain. Where available, HLA class I and class II types were taken from metadata supplied by the sample provider and were not determined by assay-based typing. Samples were obtained from the ongoing ImmuneRACE study (first 160 participants) and from roughly 1,300 subjects provided by 6 global collaborators. Sample metadata almost always included a de-identified subject ID, COVID-19 status, age in years and sex. The prospective study material was composed of cDNA or gDNA derived from T cells, B-cell-depleted T cells, or PBMCs. Deeply sampled blood TCRbeta repertoires from subjects exposed to, actively infected with, or recovered from COVID-19 were included in the dataset. The repertoires were released in a freely available public database meant as a resource for research on the immune response to SARS-CoV-2.

Results the study describes overall, beyond this receptor: How much clinical and demographic metadata was included differed by source and by participant, and the metadata was provided uncurated.

The collaborating institutions used their own protocols to collect whole blood in K2EDTA tubes. For TCRbeta analysis, collaborators shipped samples in one of three forms: frozen whole blood, isolated PBMCs, or DNA extracted from either of those sample types. TCRbeta CDR3 regions were amplified from genomic DNA by means of the immunoSEQ Assay, a bias-controlled multiplex PCR. Turning to the authors' computational methods: Nucleated cell counts per sample were estimated from amplification of reference gene primers within the assay. Sequence reads were collapsed and filtered to measure the absolute abundance of every unique TCRbeta CDR3 rearrangement. For each sample, productive Simpson clonality was calculated as the square root of Simpson's diversity index across productive rearrangements. Held by TCRdb, this immuneACCESS table contains in-frame sequences only and omits some clones. Under half of the omission traces to an unresolved V gene where checked; the cause of the rest is unknown. The DNA was the basis for D and trimming; V, J and clone size are from that table. This sample lists about 240,000 clones; around 85% were detected once. Roughly 10% of the sample is held by the ten biggest clonotypes.

This clone was seen just once. Its antigen remains undetermined. Nothing much larger sits one base from this clone, and base qualities are not available. V lost 0 bases and J lost 14 bases; the stretch between them is 12 bases long. Spanning cysteine to phenylalanine, the CDR3 consists of 13 amino acids. Only the CDR3 part of the read is kept: 39 bases, read in frame from the first base. CDR1 and CDR2 were assigned from the germline V gene as SGHDT and YYEEEE. Material: peripheral blood. Recombination connected TRBV5-6 to TRBJ1-6; no confident D gene assignment can be made. This sequence originates from a woman older than 75 with acute or convalescent COVID-19. In nucleotide form, the sequence is TGTGCCAGCAGCTTGGGACAACGGCCATCCCTCCACTTT. It translates as CASSLGQRPSLHF.